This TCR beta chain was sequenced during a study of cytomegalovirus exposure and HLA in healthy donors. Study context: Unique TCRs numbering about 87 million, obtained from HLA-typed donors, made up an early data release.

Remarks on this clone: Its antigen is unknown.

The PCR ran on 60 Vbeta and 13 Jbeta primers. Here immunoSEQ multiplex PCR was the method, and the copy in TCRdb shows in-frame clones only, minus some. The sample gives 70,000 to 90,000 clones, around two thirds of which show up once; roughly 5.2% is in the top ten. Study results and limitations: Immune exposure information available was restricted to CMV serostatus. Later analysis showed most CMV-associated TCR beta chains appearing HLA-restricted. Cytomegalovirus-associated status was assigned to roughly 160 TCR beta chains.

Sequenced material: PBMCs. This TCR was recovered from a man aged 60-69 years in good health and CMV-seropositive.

The CDR3 nucleotides are TGTGCCAGTAGTGCCGGACTAGCGGACTACAATGAGCAGTTCTTC. Translated, it gives CASSAGLADYNEQFF. The chain employs TRBV19 and TRBJ2-1, with 10 bases identical to TRBD2. The germline CDR1 and CDR2 sequences are LNHDA and SQIVND (reference sequence). The length of the CDR3 is 15 residues. V was clipped by 5 bases and J by 3 bases; unmatched bases: 4.